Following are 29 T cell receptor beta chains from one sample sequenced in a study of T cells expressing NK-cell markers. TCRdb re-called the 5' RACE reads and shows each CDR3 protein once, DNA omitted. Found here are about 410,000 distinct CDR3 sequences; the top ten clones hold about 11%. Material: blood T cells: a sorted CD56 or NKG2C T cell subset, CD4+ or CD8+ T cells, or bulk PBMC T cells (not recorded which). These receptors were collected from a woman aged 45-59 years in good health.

This CDR3 reads CASSLWARTNTGELFF. The chain joins TRBV5-1 to TRBJ2-2; the D call of TRBD2 rests on TCRdb alone, since no DNA is present to check it. The CDR3 is made up of 16 amino acids. Germline V gene lookup returns CDR1 SGHRS and CDR2 YFSETQ.

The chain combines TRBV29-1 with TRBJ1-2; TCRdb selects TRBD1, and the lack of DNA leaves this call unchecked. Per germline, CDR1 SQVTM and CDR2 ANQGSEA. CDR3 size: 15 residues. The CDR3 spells CSVEAGTGAYVGYTF.

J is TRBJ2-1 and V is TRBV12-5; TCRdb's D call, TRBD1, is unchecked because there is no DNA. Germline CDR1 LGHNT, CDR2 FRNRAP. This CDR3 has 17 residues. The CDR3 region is CASGLVIGDRGRSEQFF.

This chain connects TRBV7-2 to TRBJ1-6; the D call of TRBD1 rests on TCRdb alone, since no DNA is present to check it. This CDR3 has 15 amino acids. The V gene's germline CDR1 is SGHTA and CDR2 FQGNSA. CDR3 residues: CASSLDRGGNSPLHF.

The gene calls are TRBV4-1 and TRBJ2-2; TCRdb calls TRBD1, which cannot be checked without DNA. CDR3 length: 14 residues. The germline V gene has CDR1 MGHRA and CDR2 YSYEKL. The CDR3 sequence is CASSQVGATGELFF.

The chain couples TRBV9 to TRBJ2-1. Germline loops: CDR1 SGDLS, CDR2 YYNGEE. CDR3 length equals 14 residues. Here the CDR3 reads CASSVAPGKGEQFF.

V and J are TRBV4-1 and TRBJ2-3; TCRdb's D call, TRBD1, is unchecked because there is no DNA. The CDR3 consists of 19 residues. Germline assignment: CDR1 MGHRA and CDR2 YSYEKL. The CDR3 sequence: CASSQAPGFGANSADTQYF.

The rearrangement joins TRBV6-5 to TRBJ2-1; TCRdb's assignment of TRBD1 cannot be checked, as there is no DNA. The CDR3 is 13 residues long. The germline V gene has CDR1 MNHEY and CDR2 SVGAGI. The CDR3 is CASGGDPDNEQFF.

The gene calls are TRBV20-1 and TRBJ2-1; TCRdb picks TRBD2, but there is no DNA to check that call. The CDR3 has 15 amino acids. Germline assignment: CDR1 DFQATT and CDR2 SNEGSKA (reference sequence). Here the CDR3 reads CSAHTGLARYNEQFF.

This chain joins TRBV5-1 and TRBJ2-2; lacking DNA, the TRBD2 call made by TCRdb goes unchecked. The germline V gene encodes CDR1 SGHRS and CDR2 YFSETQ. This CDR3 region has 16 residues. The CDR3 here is CASSLPADGGTGELFF.

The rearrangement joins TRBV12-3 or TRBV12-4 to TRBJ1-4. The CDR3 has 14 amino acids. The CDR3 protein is CASSPESAGRKLFF.

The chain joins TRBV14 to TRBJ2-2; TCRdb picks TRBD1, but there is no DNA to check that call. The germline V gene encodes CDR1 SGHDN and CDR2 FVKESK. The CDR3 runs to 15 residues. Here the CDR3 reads CASSQAGGIDGELFF.

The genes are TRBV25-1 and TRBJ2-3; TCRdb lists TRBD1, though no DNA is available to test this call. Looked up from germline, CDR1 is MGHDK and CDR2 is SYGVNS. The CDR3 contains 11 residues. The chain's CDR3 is CASGLRDSTNF.

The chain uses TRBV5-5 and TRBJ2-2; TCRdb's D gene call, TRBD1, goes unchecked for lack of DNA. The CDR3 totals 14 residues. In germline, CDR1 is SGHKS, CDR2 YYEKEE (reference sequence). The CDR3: CASSLGPRAGELFF.

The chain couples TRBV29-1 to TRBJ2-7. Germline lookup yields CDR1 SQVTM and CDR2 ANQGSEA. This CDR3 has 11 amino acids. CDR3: CSVEYSSEQYF.

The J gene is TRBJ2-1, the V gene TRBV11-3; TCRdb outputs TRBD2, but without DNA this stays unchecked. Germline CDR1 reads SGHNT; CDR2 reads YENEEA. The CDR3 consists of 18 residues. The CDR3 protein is CASSLLPNSGVSYNEQFF.

The CDR3 reads CASRGEAGVPEQYF. The genes are TRBV7-9 and TRBJ2-7. This CDR3 is built from 14 residues. Germline lookup yields CDR1 SEHNR and CDR2 FQNEAQ (reference sequence).

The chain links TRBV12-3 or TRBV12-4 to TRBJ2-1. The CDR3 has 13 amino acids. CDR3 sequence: CASSGRASHEQFF.

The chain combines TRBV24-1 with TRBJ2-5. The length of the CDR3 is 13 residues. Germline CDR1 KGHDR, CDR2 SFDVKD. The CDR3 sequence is CATSMDGQETQYF.

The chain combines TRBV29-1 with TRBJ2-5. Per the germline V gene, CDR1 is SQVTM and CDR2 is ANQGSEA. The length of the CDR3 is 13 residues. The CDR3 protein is CSVRVSYQETQYF.

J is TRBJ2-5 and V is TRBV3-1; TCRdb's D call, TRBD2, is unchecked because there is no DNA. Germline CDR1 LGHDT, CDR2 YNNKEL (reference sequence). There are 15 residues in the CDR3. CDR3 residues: CASSLIAGGGETQYF.

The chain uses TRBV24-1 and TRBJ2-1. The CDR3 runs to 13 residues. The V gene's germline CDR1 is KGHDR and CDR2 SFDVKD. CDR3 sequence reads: CATSSGVYNEQFF.

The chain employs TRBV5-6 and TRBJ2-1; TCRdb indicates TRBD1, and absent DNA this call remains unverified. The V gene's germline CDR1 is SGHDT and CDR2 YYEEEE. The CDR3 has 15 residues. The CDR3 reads CASSLWRDRDNEQFF.

The CDR3 loop reads CAISDRSGSIYNEQFF. V gene TRBV10-3 combines with J gene TRBJ2-1; TCRdb picks TRBD2, but there is no DNA to check that call. The CDR3 contains 16 residues. Germline V CDR1 and CDR2: ENHRY, SYGVKD.

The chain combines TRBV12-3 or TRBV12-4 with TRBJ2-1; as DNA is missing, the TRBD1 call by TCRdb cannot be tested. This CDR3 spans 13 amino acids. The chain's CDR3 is CASSWGTVDEQFF.

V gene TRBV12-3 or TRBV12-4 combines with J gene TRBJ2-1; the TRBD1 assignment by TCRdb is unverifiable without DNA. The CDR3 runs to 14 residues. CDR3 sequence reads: CASNRQGPGNEQFF.

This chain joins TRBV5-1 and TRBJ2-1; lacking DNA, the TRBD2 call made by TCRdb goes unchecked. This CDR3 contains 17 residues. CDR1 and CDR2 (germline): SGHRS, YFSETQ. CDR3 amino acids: CASSQTKSGPIYNEQFF. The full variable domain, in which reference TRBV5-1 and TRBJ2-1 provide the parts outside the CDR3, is KAGVTQTPRYLIKTRGQQVTLSCSPISGHRSVSWYQQTPGQGLQFLFEYFSETQRNKGNFPGRFSGRQFSNSRSEMNVSTLELGDSALYLCASSQTKSGPIYNEQFFGPGTRLTVL.

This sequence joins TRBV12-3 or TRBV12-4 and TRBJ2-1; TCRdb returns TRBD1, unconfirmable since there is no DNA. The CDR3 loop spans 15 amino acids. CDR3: CASRETGTIYNEQFF.

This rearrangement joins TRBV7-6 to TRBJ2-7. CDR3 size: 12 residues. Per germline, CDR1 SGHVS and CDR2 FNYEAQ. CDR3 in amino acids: CASSLVNGEQYF.